Described below is a single T cell receptor (beta chain) sequence and its context. Its matching antigen is unknown. Via MiXCR, TCRdb re-called the reads, giving one row per CDR3 protein. The table lists approximately 700,000 distinct CDR3 sequences, approximately 40% of them singletons. This entry is derived from a study of T cell repertoires in cytomegalovirus infection. Whole-study context: Evidence of both CMV infection and a matching HLA type came from public TCR beta signatures.

Study-wide results and limits: HLA-C-restricted, CMV-specific TCR beta clonotypes were dominant ex vivo.

The CDR3 extends over 12 amino acids. The V gene lost 2 bases and the J gene lost 7 bases, with 10 bases spanning the gap. The germline V gene encodes CDR1 SQVTM and CDR2 ANQGSEA. Input material: PBMCs. The source is a human donor in good health (CMV status not recorded). Some clones in this sample may be carry-over from other donors' samples. This sequence joins TRBV29-1 and TRBJ2-3; D is unclear. The CDR3 DNA reads as TGCAGCGTTGAACCTTATGGAAATACGCAGTATTTT. Amino acid sequence: CSVEPYGNTQYF.